Detailed here is one TCR beta chain. Sequencing used immunoSEQ multiplex PCR; TCRdb keeps in-frame clones, though not all of them. This sample has some 25,000 clones, with roughly nine tenths found just once. The data derive from a study of graft-versus-host responses after intestinal transplantation. CDR1 is SGDLS and CDR2 is YYNGEE in the germline V gene. The CDR3 spans 15 residues. The junction had 11 bases not matched to a gene; V was cut back by 4 bases and J by 6 bases. Here the sequenced sample was PBMCs, taken roughly 38 days after intestinal transplant. The chain combines TRBV9 with TRBJ2-3, with TRBD2 matching 7 bases. This sequence originates from a human patient who received an intestinal transplant, so some T cells may come from the graft donor. CDR3 region: CASSTTGRVGDTQYF. DNA for the CDR3: TGTGCCAGCAGCACCACGGGGAGGGTAGGGGATACGCAGTATTTT.